This note documents a single T cell receptor (beta chain) sequence. The data were taken from a study of T-cell reconstitution after alpha-beta-depleted transplantation in children. The length of the CDR3 is 15 residues. The germline V and J ends were trimmed by 1 base and 2 bases, with 13 bases remaining between them. The germline V gene encodes CDR1 SGHKS and CDR2 YYEKEE (reference sequence). Molecular barcoding with unique molecular identifiers was used for the TCRbeta library. Each CDR3 protein gets one entry after TCRdb re-called the PCR reads with MiXCR. Of over 150,000 distinct CDR3 sequences listed, about 6% are singletons.

This receptor was identified in a girl in the first two years of life with combined immunodeficiency, due to receive a stem cell transplant. This chain uses TRBV5-5 with TRBJ2-7; maybe TRBD2 (5 bases). The sequencing here drew on PBMCs, taken before TCRalphabeta/CD19-depleted stem cell transplant. For the CDR3, the DNA is TGTGCCAGCAGCTTGATAAACGGGGAAACCTACGAGCAGTACTTC. Translating gives CASSLINGETYEQYF.